The 20 T cell receptor beta chains below come from one sample, sequenced in a study of blood T cell repertoires in COVID-19. Libraries were prepared by immunoSEQ multiplex PCR; TCRdb keeps only in-frame clonotypes and omits some of them. The table has roughly 150,000 clones, 82% seen once. Sequences were obtained from peripheral blood. The receptors were sampled from a woman aged 80 or over with active or convalescent COVID-19.

This rearrangement joins TRBV6-5 to TRBJ1-2, with a possible D match to TRBD1 (6 bases). This CDR3 has 15 amino acids. V was clipped by 5 bases and J by 5 bases, with 18 bases between them. Germline V CDR1 and CDR2: MNHEY, SVGAGI. In nucleotides, the CDR3 is TGTGCCAGCAGTAACCCACAGGGTTATGGGTATGGCTACACCTTC. Protein sequence: CASSNPQGYGYGYTF.

The CDR3 coding sequence is TGTGCCGTCTACCGTTCCCCCTATGGCTACACCTTC. This codes for CAVYRSPYGYTF. The rearrangement uses TRBV28 and TRBJ1-2; D is unresolved. Per the germline V gene, CDR1 is MDHEN and CDR2 is SYDVKM. The CDR3 consists of 12 residues. The germline V and J ends were trimmed by 11 bases and 4 bases, with 14 bases remaining between them.

J is TRBJ1-1 and V is TRBV7-3; 7 bases agree with TRBD1. The CDR3 has 13 residues. The ends lost 6 bases at V and 4 bases at J; junction bases unmatched: 5. Per germline, CDR1 SGHTA and CDR2 FQGTGA. CDR3 loop: CASSAQGGTEAFF. The CDR3 DNA is TGTGCCAGCAGTGCGCAGGGGGGCACTGAAGCTTTCTTT.

The rearrangement joins TRBV24-1 to TRBJ2-1; D may be TRBD2 (6 bases). V dropped 1 base and J dropped 0 bases, with 12 bases sitting between them. The CDR3 is 17 residues long. From germline, CDR1 is KGHDR and CDR2 SFDVKD. This CDR3 reads CATSDLGRGRSYNEQFF. CDR3 coding DNA: TGTGCCACCAGTGATTTAGGGCGGGGCCGCTCCTACAATGAGCAGTTCTTC.

In this sample, this clone turned up once. J is TRBJ1-5 and V is TRBV5-1; weak D call: TRBD1 (6 bases). This CDR3 comprises 14 residues. Deletions cut 1 base from V and 1 base from J, with 6 bases between. CDR1 and CDR2 from the germline V gene are SGHRS and YFSETQ. CDR3 loop: CASSLTGSNQPQHF. In DNA form, the CDR3 reads TGCGCCAGCAGCTTGACAGGGAGCAATCAGCCCCAGCATTTT.

Regarding this clone: The sample has other DNA sequences that encode this CDR3 too. The chain couples TRBV5-6 to TRBJ1-5, with 7 bases that match TRBD1. The CDR3 has 15 residues. The V segment lost 4 bases and the J segment 3 bases; nucleotides outside the gene matches: 7. Germline V gene sequence: CDR1 SGHDT, CDR2 YYEEEE. This chain's CDR3 is CASSSRDSINQPQHF. The CDR3 nucleotides are TGTGCCAGCAGCAGCCGGGACAGCATCAATCAGCCCCAGCATTTT.

V usage is TRBV27 and J usage is TRBJ1-1; 7 bases agree with TRBD1. This CDR3 is 13 amino acids long. The V gene end was trimmed by 2 bases and the J gene end by 10 bases; junction bases not matched to a gene: 7. Per the germline V gene, CDR1 is MNHEY and CDR2 is SMNVEV (reference sequence). CDR3 protein: CASSLERGLSAFF. The DNA for the CDR3 is TGTGCCAGCAGTTTAGAAAGGGGGCTTTCAGCTTTCTTT.

This chain links TRBV14 with TRBJ1-1; perhaps TRBD1 as D (5 bases). The CDR3 consists of 15 residues. Germline CDR1 reads SGHDN; CDR2 reads FVKESK. Trimming pared 2 bases from V and 5 bases from J, leaving 15 bases between. The DNA of the CDR3 is TGTGCCAGCAGCCAACCGCGGGGGACGGGTACTGAAGCTTTCTTT. It yields the protein CASSQPRGTGTEAFF.

This clone was counted once. V usage is TRBV5-4 and J usage is TRBJ1-2, with D unresolved. Trimming took 0 bases from V and 8 from J, leaving 8 bases between them. CDR1 SGHNT and CDR2 YYREEE come from the germline V gene (reference sequence). The length of the CDR3 is 12 residues. CDR3 sequence reads: CASSLVSSGYTF. In DNA form, the CDR3 reads TGTGCCAGCAGCTTGGTATCTTCCGGCTACACCTTC.

This clone was counted between two and nine times. The chain is built from TRBV5-1 and TRBJ2-3, with D possibly matching TRBD2 (6 bases). V lost 5 bases, J lost 6 bases, and 10 bases lay in between. CDR3 length: 12 residues. Germline CDR1 SGHRS, CDR2 YFSETQ. CDR3 loop: CASRIAGDTQYF. CDR3 DNA sequence: TGCGCCAGCAGAATTGCGGGGGATACGCAGTATTTT.

The rearrangement uses TRBV6-5 and TRBJ2-1; TRBD2 agrees at 7 bases. The trim removed 5 bases at V and 0 bases at J, leaving 4 bases unmatched. Germline CDR1 is MNHEY and CDR2 is SVGAGI. This CDR3 spans 15 amino acids. CDR3 bases: TGTGCCAGCAGTAGGACTAGGAGCTCCTACAATGAGCAGTTCTTC. Translating gives CASSRTRSSYNEQFF.

This clone has only one observation. The V and J genes are TRBV7-9 and TRBJ2-2; 7 bases match TRBD1. The CDR3 loop spans 14 amino acids. Germline V gene sequence: CDR1 SEHNR, CDR2 FQNEAQ (reference sequence). V trimming: 7 bases; J trimming: 4 bases; junction bases outside the gene matches: 6. CDR3: CASTGQVLTGELFF. The CDR3 bases are TGTGCCAGCACCGGACAGGTCCTCACCGGGGAGCTGTTTTTT.

This chain joins TRBV10-1 and TRBJ1-5; 7 bases match TRBD1. The germline gives CDR1 WNHNN, CDR2 SYGVQD (reference sequence). J gave up 4 bases and V 3 bases, and 9 bases lay outside the gene matches. This CDR3 is 16 amino acids long. Here the CDR3 DNA reads TGCGCCAGCAGTGACCCTGAGGACAGGAAGAATCAGCCCCAGCATTTT. The encoded protein is CASSDPEDRKNQPQHF.

The chain has TRBV2 and TRBJ1-5, with 7 bases that match TRBD1. The CDR3 contains 15 residues. In germline, CDR1 is SNHLY, CDR2 FYNNEI. Losses at the gene ends were 3 bases for V and 4 bases for J; bases not matched to a gene: 6. The CDR3: CASSDYQGVNQPQHF. For the CDR3, the DNA is TGTGCCAGCAGTGATTATCAGGGGGTGAATCAGCCCCAGCATTTT.

The chain employs TRBV6-5 and TRBJ1-6; D is possibly TRBD1 (5 bases). The CDR3 has 14 residues. Germline V gene data show CDR1 as MNHEY and CDR2 as SVGAGI. The germline V and J ends were trimmed by 8 bases and 4 bases, with 12 bases remaining between them. CDR3 region: CASASTDYNSPLHF. DNA of the CDR3: TGTGCCAGCGCTTCGACAGATTATAATTCACCCCTCCACTTT.

The V call is TRBV10-3, the J call TRBJ1-1; 9 nucleotides match TRBD1. V dropped 5 bases and J dropped 4; count of bases not matched to a gene: 5. This CDR3 comprises 14 residues. CDR1 is ENHRY and CDR2 is SYGVKD in the germline V gene. The CDR3 reads CAISPDRGGTEAFF. CDR3 in DNA: TGTGCCATCAGTCCTGACAGGGGGGGCACTGAAGCTTTCTTT.

The V and J genes are TRBV3-1 (or the pseudogene TRBV3-2) and TRBJ2-1, with 13 bases fitting TRBD2. From germline, CDR1 is LGHDT and CDR2 YNNKEL (reference sequence). The CDR3 spans 17 residues. Trimming cost V 4 bases and J 6 bases; bases outside gene matches: 9. CDR3: CASSLSPTSGRTNEQFF. In DNA form, the CDR3 reads TGTGCCAGCAGCCTATCCCCGACTAGCGGGAGGACCAATGAGCAGTTCTTC.

The genes are TRBV5-1 and TRBJ2-3; 7 bases line up with TRBD1. The CDR3 sequence is 15 residues long. CDR1 and CDR2 (germline): SGHRS, YFSETQ. V lost 7 bases, J lost 6 bases, and 14 bases stayed unmatched. The CDR3 is CASGYTGTVGDTQYF. CDR3 nucleotides: TGCGCCAGCGGTTATACAGGGACAGTGGGGGATACGCAGTATTTT.

The gene calls are TRBV6-2 or TRBV6-3 and TRBJ2-7; D is unresolved. Germline CDR1 MNHEY, CDR2 SVGEGT. The CDR3 has 13 residues. V gave up 2 bases and J gave up 3 bases, with 8 bases separating them. For the CDR3, the DNA is TGTGCCAGCAGTTACACCCACGGCTACGAGCAGTACTTC. It specifies CASSYTHGYEQYF.

The chain has TRBV5-1 and TRBJ2-7; 9 bases are shared with TRBD1. Germline CDR1 is SGHRS and CDR2 is YFSETQ. V dropped 4 bases and J dropped 2; count of bases not matched to a gene: 4. The CDR3 sequence is 14 residues long. CDR3 amino acids: CASSPTGGTYEQYF. As DNA, the CDR3 is TGCGCCAGCAGCCCGACAGGGGGTACCTACGAGCAGTACTTC.